Listed below are T cell receptor beta chains from one sample, sequenced in a study of T cells after yellow fever vaccination. TCRdb reanalysed the 5' RACE reads using MiXCR and keeps one entry per CDR3 protein. The profile shows 200,000 to 250,000 distinct CDR3 sequences, less than 9% of them singletons. The source was CD4+ T cells sorted from PBMCs, collected 15 days after the yellow fever booster vaccination. These receptors were taken from a man under 40 who received the YFV17D yellow fever vaccine. CDR3s include the opening cysteine and the closing phenylalanine or tryptophan. A D gene is named only where the DNA matches it firmly. A row's size may be missing; if present it is once, few, many or a size class.

clone size | J gene | V gene | D gene | CDR3 DNA | CDR3 protein
few | TRBJ1-2 | TRBV20-1 | - | TGCAGTGCTAGTTCTACTGGCTACACCTTC | CSASSTGYTF
many | TRBJ2-3 | TRBV21-1 | - | TGTGCCAGCAGCGGCGGTCCCCAAATGCGGACAGATACGCAGTATTTT | CASSGGPQMRTDTQYF
few | TRBJ2-1 | TRBV25-1 | - | TGTGCCAGCAGTACACCTACCGGGACGAATGAGCAGTTCTTC | CASSTPTGTNEQFF
many | TRBJ2-7 | TRBV27 | TRBD1 | TGTGCCAGCAGAAGACAGGGGCTTTCTACCTACGAGCAGTACTTC | CASRRQGLSTYEQYF
- | TRBJ2-4 | TRBV25-1 | TRBD2 | TGTGCCAGCAGTGATCTGACTAGCGGGAGTAACATTCAGTACTTC | CASSDLTSGSNIQYF
few | TRBJ2-5 | TRBV7-2 | TRBD1 | TGTGCCAGCAGCTATGGACAGGCCGGCGAGACCCAGTACTTC | CASSYGQAGETQYF
- | TRBJ2-5 | TRBV3-1 | - | TGTGCCAGCAGCCAAATCTTCAGGGGTCGGGAGACCCAGTACTTC | CASSQIFRGRETQYF
many | TRBJ2-7 | TRBV19 | - | TGTGCCAGTAGTACCTCATCCTACGAGCAGTACTTC | CASSTSSYEQYF
many | TRBJ1-3 | TRBV14 | - | TGTGCCAGCAGCCAAGTCCTTGGAAACACCATATATTTT | CASSQVLGNTIYF
- | TRBJ1-1 | TRBV20-1 | - | TGCAGTGCTAGACCCGGGGGACTGAACACTGAAGCTTTCTTT | CSARPGGLNTEAFF
few | TRBJ1-1 | TRBV7-9 | - | TGTGCCAGCAGCGTAACCTACCCCCTGGGGGCTTTCTTT | CASSVTYPLGAFF
- | TRBJ2-3 | TRBV7-2 | - | TGTGCCAGCAGCTGGCGGACCCCTAGCACAGATACGCAGTATTTT | CASSWRTPSTDTQYF
few | TRBJ1-1 | TRBV7-8 | - | TGTGCCAGCAGCTTAGCACCGAACACTGAAGCTTTCTTT | CASSLAPNTEAFF
- | TRBJ2-5 | TRBV7-8 | TRBD2 | TGTGCCAGCACCCAAGCGGGAGGGCGGGAGACCCAGTACTTC | CASTQAGGRETQYF
many | TRBJ2-1 | TRBV12-3/TRBV12-4 | - | TGTGCCAGCAAGGGGGGAACCTACAATGAGCAGTTCTTC | CASKGGTYNEQFF
few | TRBJ1-3 | TRBV12-3/TRBV12-4 | - | TGTGCCAGCAGTTTAGGGGTTGCAGGAAACACCATATATTTT | CASSLGVAGNTIYF
few | TRBJ2-3 | TRBV9 | TRBD2 | TGTGCCAGCAGCCCCCAGACTAGCGGAGCCGGTACGCAGTATTTT | CASSPQTSGAGTQYF
- | TRBJ2-1 | TRBV7-2 | - | TGTGCCACCGACCGGCCGCCTTCCTACAATGAGCAGTTCTTC | CATDRPPSYNEQFF
many | TRBJ2-2 | TRBV5-1 | TRBD2 | TGCGCCAGCAGCCAGACTAGCGGGAGGTCCGGGGAGCTGTTTTTT | CASSQTSGRSGELFF
few | TRBJ1-2 | TRBV5-8 | - | TGTGCCAGCAGCCGGGATCATGGCTACACCTTC | CASSRDHGYTF
few | TRBJ2-5 | TRBV24-1 | - | TGTGCCACCAGTGATTCAGGGCACCAAGAGACCCAGTACTTC | CATSDSGHQETQYF
many | TRBJ2-3 | TRBV5-5 | - | TGTGCCAGCAGCTTGATAGGGGTCGGCACAGATACGCAGTATTTT | CASSLIGVGTDTQYF
- | TRBJ2-5 | TRBV20-1 | TRBD1 | TGCAGTGCTTCACTCCGGGACAGGGGGCAAGAGACCCAGTACTTC | CSASLRDRGQETQYF
few | TRBJ2-5 | TRBV11-2 | TRBD1 | TGTGCCAGCGGGGTCCTACCCTCGCAGGGGGCGAGGGAGACCCAGTACTTC | CASGVLPSQGARETQYF
few | TRBJ2-7 | TRBV27 | - | TGTGCCAGCAGTTTAGTTCCCCCACGGGACTACGAGCAGTACTTC | CASSLVPPRDYEQYF
- | TRBJ1-4 | TRBV6-1 | - | TGTGCCAGCAGCCACGGTGGTTCGGCTAATGAAAAACTGTTTTTT | CASSHGGSANEKLFF
few | TRBJ1-4 | TRBV6-1 | - | TGTGCCAGCAGTAATTCACCGGAGAGAAATGAAAAACTGTTTTTT | CASSNSPERNEKLFF
few | TRBJ2-2 | TRBV4-2 | - | TGTGCCAGCAGCCAAGAATACGCGGTCGTTGGGACCGGGGAGCTGTTTTTT | CASSQEYAVVGTGELFF
few | TRBJ1-2 | TRBV7-9 | TRBD1 | TGTGCCAGCAGCGAGGAACTACGGACAGGCAACTATGGCTACACCTTC | CASSEELRTGNYGYTF
few | TRBJ2-3 | TRBV28 | - | TGTGCCAGCAGTTTAGCCGGGGGCCAGGCAGATACGCAGTATTTT | CASSLAGGQADTQYF
- | TRBJ2-1 | TRBV20-1 | TRBD2 | TGCAGTGCTAGAGATAGCAGCGGGAGGGGAACGGATGAGCAGTTCTTC | CSARDSSGRGTDEQFF
- | TRBJ1-4 | TRBV5-5 | - | TGTGCCAGCAGCCTCGGGGGGGAAAAACTGTTTTTT | CASSLGGEKLFF
- | TRBJ2-1 | TRBV5-1 | - | TGCGCCAGCAGCCAGGGCAAGGTTTCAACCTACAATGAGCAGTTCTTC | CASSQGKVSTYNEQFF
- | TRBJ1-5 | TRBV20-1 | - | TGCAGTGCTAGAGAGGGCGGGGGAGGTCAGCCCCAGCATTTT | CSAREGGGGQPQHF
many | TRBJ2-3 | TRBV20-1 | TRBD2 | TGCAGTGTTACAACTAGCGGGAGTACAGATACGCAGTATTTT | CSVTTSGSTDTQYF
- | TRBJ1-5 | TRBV20-1 | - | TGCAGTGCTAGCGGTTATAGCAATCAGCCCCAGCATTTT | CSASGYSNQPQHF
- | TRBJ2-7 | TRBV7-9 | TRBD2 | TGTGCCAGCAGCTTCTGGACTAGCGGCCCCTACGAGCAGTACTTC | CASSFWTSGPYEQYF
few | TRBJ2-7 | TRBV6-5 | TRBD1 | TGTGCCAGCAGTTATCGAGACAGGGGAGTATACGAGCAGTACTTC | CASSYRDRGVYEQYF
few | TRBJ1-4 | TRBV12-3/TRBV12-4 | - | TGTGCCAGCAGGAACGCAGGAGGAGAAAAACTGTTTTTT | CASRNAGGEKLFF